This TCR beta chain was sequenced for a study of blood T cell repertoires in COVID-19 (dated by TCRdb to 2020 to 2021). Looking at the study overall: Samples covering the acute and convalescent phases of COVID-19 were provided by collaborators in the United States, Italy and Spain. The material from the prospective study consisted of cDNA or gDNA derived from T cells, B-cell-depleted T cells, or PBMCs. The samples were drawn from the first 160 participants of the ongoing ImmuneRACE study and from 950 to 1,500 subjects provided by 6 global collaborators. A freely available public database, intended as a resource for researchers studying the immune response to SARS-CoV-2, is where the repertoires were released. The sample metadata nearly always contained a de-identified subject ID, COVID-19 status, age in years and sex. Where available, HLA class I and class II types were obtained from metadata supplied by the sample provider rather than from assay-based typing. Subjects who had been exposed to COVID-19, were actively infected with it, or had recovered from it provided the deeply sampled blood TCRbeta repertoires that made up the dataset.

The collaborating institutions used their own protocols to collect whole blood in K2EDTA tubes. For TCRbeta analysis, collaborator samples were shipped as frozen whole blood, as isolated PBMCs, or as DNA extracted from either sample type. With regard to this clone: Its antigen specificity is not known. No base-level quality is on record; no much larger clone is a single base apart.

The immunoSEQ Assay, a bias-controlled multiplex PCR, was used to amplify TCRbeta CDR3 regions from genomic DNA. Regarding the original processing steps: The number of nucleated cells in each sample was estimated from the amplification of reference gene primers within the assay. To quantify the absolute abundance of each unique TCRbeta CDR3 rearrangement, sequence reads were collapsed and filtered. For each sample, productive Simpson clonality was calculated as the square root of Simpson's diversity index over productive rearrangements. The immuneACCESS repertoire file appears here via TCRdb, limited to in-frame rearrangements. These files lack a portion of the clones; in checked studies, under half of the deficit traces to unresolved V genes, and the cause of the others is not known. That table is the source of V, J and clone size, and D and trimming were worked out from the DNA. In all, the sample holds about 100,000 clones, and over 80% of those were seen once. The ten most abundant clones make up over 10% of the sample.

Per the germline V gene, KGHDR is the CDR1 and SFDVKD is the CDR2. V gives up 8 bases and J gives up 6 bases, and the segment between their germline ends measures 13 bases. Spanning cysteine to phenylalanine, the CDR3 consists of 12 amino acids. Left in the record is the CDR3 DNA by itself, 36 bases read in frame from the first base. The investigation overall reported the following: The amount of clinical and demographic metadata varied by source and participant and was provided uncurated.

Sequencing was performed on peripheral blood. The source of this sequence is a middle-aged man with active or convalescent COVID-19. The rearranged chain carries TRBV24-1 and TRBJ2-7; no D gene is confidently identified. The CDR3 amino acid sequence is: CATTLGGGEQYF. Here is the DNA: TGTGCCACCACCCTAGGTGGCGGCGAGCAGTACTTC.